This T cell receptor (beta chain) was observed in a study of PD-1 blockade in classical Hodgkin lymphoma. Study context: Treatment was intravenous nivolumab, 3 mg/kg every 2 weeks, until progression. Study-wide findings and caveats: By C4D1, CD4+ diversity increased significantly, especially in complete responders.

Germline CDR1 reads SEHNR; CDR2 reads FQNEAQ (reference sequence). The CDR3 totals 14 residues. Deletions cut 5 bases from V and 6 bases from J, with 14 bases between. Concerning this clone: Its antigen is currently unknown.

Profiling relied on immunoSEQ multiplex PCR, and the TCRdb table lists in-frame clones only, not all of them. The sample holds thousands of clones, roughly 61% seen once. Every patient had relapsed following autologous stem cell transplantation, and cohorts differed in brentuximab vedotin exposure. Progressive disease, partial response or complete response was each patient's best response. This rearrangement joins TRBV7-9 to TRBJ2-1, with D tentatively TRBD2 (5 bases). This receptor was identified in a human donor with classical Hodgkin lymphoma. Sequenced here: peripheral blood mononuclear cells (PBMCs), sampled at baseline. CDR3 amino acids: CASSRGLAGNEQFF. In DNA form, the CDR3 reads TGTGCCAGCAGCCGCGGGCTAGCTGGCAATGAGCAGTTCTTC.